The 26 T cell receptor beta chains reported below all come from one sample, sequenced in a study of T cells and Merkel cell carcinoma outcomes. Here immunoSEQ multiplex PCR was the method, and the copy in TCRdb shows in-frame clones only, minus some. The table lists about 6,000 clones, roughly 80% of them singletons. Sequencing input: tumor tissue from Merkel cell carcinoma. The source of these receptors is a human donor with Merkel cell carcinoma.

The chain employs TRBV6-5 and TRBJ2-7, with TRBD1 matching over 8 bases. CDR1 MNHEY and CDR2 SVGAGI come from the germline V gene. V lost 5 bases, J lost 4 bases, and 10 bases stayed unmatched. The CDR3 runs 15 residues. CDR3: CASSVGQADSYEQYF. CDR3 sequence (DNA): TGTGCCAGCAGTGTGGGACAGGCGGATTCTTACGAGCAGTACTTC.

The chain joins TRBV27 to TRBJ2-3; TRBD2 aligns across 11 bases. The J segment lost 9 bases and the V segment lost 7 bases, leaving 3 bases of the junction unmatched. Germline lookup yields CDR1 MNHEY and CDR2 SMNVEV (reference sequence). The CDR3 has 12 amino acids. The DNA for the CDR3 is TGTGCCAGCAAAACTAGCGGGAGAACGCAGTATTTT. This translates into CASKTSGRTQYF.

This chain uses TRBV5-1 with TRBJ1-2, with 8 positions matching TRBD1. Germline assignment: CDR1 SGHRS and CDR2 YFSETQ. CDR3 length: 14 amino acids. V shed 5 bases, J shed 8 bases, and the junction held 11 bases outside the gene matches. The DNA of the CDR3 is TGCGCCAGCAGAATGGGGGCAGGGGGCGCGGGCTACACCTTC. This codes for CASRMGAGGAGYTF. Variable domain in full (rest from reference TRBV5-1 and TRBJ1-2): KAGVTQTPRYLIKTRGQQVTLSCSPISGHRSVSWYQQTPGQGLQFLFEYFSETQRNKGNFPGRFSGRQFSNSRSEMNVSTLELGDSALYLCASRMGAGGAGYTFGSGTRLTVV.

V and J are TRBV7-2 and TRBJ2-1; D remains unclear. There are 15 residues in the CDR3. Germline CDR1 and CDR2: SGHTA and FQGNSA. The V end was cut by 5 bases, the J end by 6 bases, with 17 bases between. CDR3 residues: CASSTTSSPLNEQFF. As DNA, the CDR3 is TGTGCCAGCAGCACTACTTCGTCCCCCCTCAATGAGCAGTTCTTC.

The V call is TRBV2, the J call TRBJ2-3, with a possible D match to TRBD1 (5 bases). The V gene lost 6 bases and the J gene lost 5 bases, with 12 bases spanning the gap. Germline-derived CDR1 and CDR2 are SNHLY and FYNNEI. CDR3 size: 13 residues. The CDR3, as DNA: TGTGCCAGCAGCCTCGATAGGGGAGATACGCAGTATTTT. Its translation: CASSLDRGDTQYF.

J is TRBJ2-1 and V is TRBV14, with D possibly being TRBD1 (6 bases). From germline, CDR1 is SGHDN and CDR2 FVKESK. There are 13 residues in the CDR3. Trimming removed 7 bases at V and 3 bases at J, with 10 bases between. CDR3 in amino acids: CASNEDSYNEQFF. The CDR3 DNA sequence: TGTGCCAGCAACGAGGACAGCTACAATGAGCAGTTCTTC.

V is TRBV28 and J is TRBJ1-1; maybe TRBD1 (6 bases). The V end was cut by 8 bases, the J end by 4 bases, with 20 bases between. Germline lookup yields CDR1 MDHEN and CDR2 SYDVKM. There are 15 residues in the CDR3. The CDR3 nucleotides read TGTGCCAGCGTTTGGGGGGGCGGAGGGGTCACTGAAGCTTTCTTT. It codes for CASVWGGGGVTEAFF.

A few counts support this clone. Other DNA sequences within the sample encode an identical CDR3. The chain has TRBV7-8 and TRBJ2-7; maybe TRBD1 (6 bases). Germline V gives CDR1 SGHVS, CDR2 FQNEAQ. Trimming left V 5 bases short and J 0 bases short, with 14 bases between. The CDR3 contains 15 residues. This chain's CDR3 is CASSPLGHSSYEQYF. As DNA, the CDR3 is TGTGCCAGCAGCCCCTTGGGACACAGCTCCTACGAGCAGTACTTC.

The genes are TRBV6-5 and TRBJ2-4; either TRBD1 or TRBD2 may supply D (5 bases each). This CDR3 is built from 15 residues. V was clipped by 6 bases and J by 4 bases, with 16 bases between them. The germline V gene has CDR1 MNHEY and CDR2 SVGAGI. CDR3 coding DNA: TGTGCCAGCAGCCTCGAGGGGACGGCAAAAAACATTCAGTACTTC. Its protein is CASSLEGTAKNIQYF.

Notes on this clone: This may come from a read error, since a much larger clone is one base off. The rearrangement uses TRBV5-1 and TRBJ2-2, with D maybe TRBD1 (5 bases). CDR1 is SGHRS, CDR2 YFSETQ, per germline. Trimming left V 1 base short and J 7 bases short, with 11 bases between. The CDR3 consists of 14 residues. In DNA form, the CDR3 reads TGCGCCAGCAGCTTGATTTGGGGCATCGGGGAGCTGTTTTTT. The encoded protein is CASSLIWGIGELFF.

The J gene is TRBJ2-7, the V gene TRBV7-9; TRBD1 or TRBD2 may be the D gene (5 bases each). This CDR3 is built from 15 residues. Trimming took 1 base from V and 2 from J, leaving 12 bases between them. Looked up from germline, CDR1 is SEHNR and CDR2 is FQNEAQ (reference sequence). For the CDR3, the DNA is TGTGCCAGCAGCTTAGACCGGGACGGGACCTACGAGCAGTACTTC. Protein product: CASSLDRDGTYEQYF.

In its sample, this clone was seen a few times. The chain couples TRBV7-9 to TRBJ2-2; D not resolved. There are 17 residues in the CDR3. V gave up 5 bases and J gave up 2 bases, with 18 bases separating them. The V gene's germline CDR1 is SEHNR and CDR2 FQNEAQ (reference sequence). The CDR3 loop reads CASSPRRRGENTGELFF. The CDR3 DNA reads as TGTGCCAGCAGCCCAAGACGGCGTGGGGAAAACACCGGGGAGCTGTTTTTT. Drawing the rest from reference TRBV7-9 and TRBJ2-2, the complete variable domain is DTGVSQNPRHKITKRGQNVTFRCDPISEHNRLYWYRQTLGQGPEFLTYFQNEAQLEKSRLLSDRFSAERPKGSFSTLEIQRTEQGDSAMYLCASSPRRRGENTGELFFGEGSRLTVL.

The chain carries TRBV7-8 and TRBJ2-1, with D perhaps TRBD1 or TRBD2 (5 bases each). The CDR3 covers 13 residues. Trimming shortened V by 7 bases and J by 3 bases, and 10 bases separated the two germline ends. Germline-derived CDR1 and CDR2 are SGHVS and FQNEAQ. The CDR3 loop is CASTLGDYNEQFF. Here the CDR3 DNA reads TGTGCCAGCACCCTGGGGGACTACAATGAGCAGTTCTTC.

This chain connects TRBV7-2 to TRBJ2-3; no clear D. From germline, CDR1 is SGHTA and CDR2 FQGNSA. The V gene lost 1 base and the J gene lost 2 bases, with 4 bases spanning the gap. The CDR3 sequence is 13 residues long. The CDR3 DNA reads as TGTGCCAGCAGCTTAGGGTTCACAGATACGCAGTATTTT. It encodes CASSLGFTDTQYF.

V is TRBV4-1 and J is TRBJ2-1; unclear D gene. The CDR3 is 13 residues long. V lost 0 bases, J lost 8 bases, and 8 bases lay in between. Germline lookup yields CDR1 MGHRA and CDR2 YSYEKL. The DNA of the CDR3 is TGCGCCAGCAGCCAAGACGTTCGGGATGAGCAGTTCTTC. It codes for CASSQDVRDEQFF.

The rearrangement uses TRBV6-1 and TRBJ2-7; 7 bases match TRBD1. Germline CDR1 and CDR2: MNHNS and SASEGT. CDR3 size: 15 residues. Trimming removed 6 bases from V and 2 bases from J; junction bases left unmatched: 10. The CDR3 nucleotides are TGTGCCAGCAGCGGCTCGGGACAGCCTACCTACGAGCAGTACTTC. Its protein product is CASSGSGQPTYEQYF.

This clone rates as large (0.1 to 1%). CDR3 residues: CASSQVTGNEQFF. The CDR3 coding sequence is TGTGCCAGCAGCCAGGTAACCGGAAATGAGCAGTTCTTC. This chain joins TRBV11-2 and TRBJ2-1, with D unresolved. V shed 5 bases and J shed 7 bases, with 12 bases lying between them. Germline CDR1 reads SGHAT; CDR2 reads FQNNGV. The CDR3 runs 13 residues. Combining the CDR3 with reference TRBV11-2 and TRBJ2-1 gives the whole variable domain EAGVAQSPRYKIIEKRQSVAFWCNPISGHATLYWYQQILGQGPKLLIQFQNNGVVDDSQLPKDRFSAERLKGVDSTLKIQPAKLEDSAVYLCASSQVTGNEQFFGPGTRLTVL.

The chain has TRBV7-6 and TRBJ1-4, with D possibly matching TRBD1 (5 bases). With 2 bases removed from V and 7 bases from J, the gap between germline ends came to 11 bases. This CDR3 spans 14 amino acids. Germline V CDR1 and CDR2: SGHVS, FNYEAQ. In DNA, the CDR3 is TGTGCCAGCAGCTTAAGGCAGGGAAGTGAAAAACTGTTTTTT. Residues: CASSLRQGSEKLFF.

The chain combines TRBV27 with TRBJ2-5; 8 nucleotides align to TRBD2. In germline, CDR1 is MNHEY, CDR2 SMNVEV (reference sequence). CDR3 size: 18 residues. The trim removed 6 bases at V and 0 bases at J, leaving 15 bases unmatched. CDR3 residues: CASSLKGSLAGNQETQYF. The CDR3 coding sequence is TGTGCCAGCAGCCTTAAGGGATCGCTAGCGGGCAACCAAGAGACCCAGTACTTC.

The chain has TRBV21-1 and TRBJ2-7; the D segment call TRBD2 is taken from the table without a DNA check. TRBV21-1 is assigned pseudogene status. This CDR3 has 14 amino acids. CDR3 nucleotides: TGTGCCAGCAGCCAGAGGGAAGCGGGACCCGAGCAGTACTTC. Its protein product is CASSQREAGPEQYF.

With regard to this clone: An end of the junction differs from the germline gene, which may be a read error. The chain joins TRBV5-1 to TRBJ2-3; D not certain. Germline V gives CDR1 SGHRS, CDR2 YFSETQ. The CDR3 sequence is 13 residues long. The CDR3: CASSLATEDMQYF. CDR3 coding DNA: TGCGCCAGCAGCTTGGCCACAGAAGATATGCAGTATTTT.

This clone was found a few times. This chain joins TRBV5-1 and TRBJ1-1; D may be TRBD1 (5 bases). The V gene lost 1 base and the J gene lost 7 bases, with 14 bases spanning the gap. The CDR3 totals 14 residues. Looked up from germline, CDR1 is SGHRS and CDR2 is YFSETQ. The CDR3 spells CASSLNGERGEAFF. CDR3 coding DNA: TGCGCCAGCAGCTTGAACGGCGAAAGGGGTGAAGCTTTCTTT.

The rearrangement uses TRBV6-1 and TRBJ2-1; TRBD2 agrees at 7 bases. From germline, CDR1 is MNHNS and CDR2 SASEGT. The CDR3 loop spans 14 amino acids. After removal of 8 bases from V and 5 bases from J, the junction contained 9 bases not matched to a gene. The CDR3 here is CASLSGGENNEQFF. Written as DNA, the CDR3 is TGTGCCAGCCTCTCGGGGGGAGAAAACAATGAGCAGTTCTTC.

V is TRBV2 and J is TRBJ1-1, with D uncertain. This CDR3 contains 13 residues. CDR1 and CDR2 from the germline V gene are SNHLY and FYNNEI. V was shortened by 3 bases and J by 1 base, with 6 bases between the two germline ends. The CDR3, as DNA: TGTGCCAGCAGTGATGAGGGGAACACTGAAGCTTTCTTT. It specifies CASSDEGNTEAFF. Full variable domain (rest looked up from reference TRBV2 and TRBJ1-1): EPEVTQTPSHQVTQMGQEVILRCVPISNHLYFYWYRQILGQKVEFLVSFYNNEISEKSEIFDDQFSVERPDGSNFTLKIRSTKLEDSAMYFCASSDEGNTEAFFGQGTRLTVV.

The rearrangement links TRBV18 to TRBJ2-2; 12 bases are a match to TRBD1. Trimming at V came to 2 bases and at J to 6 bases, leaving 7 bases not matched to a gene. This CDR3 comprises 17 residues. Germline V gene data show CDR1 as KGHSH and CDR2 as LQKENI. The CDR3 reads CASSPMGTGGSAGELFF. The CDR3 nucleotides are TGTGCCAGCTCACCAATGGGGACAGGGGGCTCCGCCGGGGAGCTGTTTTTT.

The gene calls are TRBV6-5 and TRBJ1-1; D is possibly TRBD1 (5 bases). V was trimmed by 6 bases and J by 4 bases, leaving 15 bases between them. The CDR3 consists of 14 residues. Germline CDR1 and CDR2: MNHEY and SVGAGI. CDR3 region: CASSGGELGTEAFF. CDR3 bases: TGTGCCAGCAGCGGAGGGGAGTTGGGCACTGAAGCTTTCTTT.